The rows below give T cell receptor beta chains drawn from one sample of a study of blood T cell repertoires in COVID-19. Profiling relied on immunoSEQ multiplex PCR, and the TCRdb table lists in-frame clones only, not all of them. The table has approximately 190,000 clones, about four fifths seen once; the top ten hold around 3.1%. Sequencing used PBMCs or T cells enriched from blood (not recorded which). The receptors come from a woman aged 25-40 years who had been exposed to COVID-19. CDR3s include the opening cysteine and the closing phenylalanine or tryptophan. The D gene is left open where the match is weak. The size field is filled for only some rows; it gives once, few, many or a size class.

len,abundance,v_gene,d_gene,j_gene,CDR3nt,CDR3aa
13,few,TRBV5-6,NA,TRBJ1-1,TGTGCCAGCAGCTTGGCGGGTAAGAATGAAGCTTTCTTT,CASSLAGKNEAFF
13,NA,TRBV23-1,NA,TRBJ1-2,TGCGCCAGCGCCGGGAATAGGGTCTATGGCTACACCTTC,CASAGNRVYGYTF
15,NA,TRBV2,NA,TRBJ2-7,TGTGCCAGCAGTGAGATTCCACTTCATTCCTACGAGCAGTACTTC,CASSEIPLHSYEQYF
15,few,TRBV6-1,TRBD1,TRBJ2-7,TGTGCCAGCAGTGAAAGAACAGGGGGCTCGGACGAGCAGTACTTC,CASSERTGGSDEQYF
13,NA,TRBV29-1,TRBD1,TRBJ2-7,TGCAGCGCACCGGGACAGGGGCTTGACGAGCAGTACTTC,CSAPGQGLDEQYF
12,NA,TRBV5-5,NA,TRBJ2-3,TGTGCCAGCAGCTTCAGGACAGATACGCAGTATTTT,CASSFRTDTQYF
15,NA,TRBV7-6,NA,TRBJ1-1,TGTGCCAGCACCGTCTGGCAAGTAATGAACACTGAAGCTTTCTTT,CASTVWQVMNTEAFF
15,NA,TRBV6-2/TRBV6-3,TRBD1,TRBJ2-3,TGTGCCAGCAGTGACCGGGACAGGGTAACAGATACGCAGTATTTT,CASSDRDRVTDTQYF
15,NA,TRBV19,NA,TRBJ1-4,TGTGCCAGTAGTATGGTAGGGAGGACTAATGAAAAACTGTTTTTT,CASSMVGRTNEKLFF
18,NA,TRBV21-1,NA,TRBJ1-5,TGTGCCACCGCAAACCCGGTGGGGAGTCCCTCTTCGAATCAGCCCCAGCATTTT,CATANPVGSPSSNQPQHF
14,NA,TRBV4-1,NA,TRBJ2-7,TGCGCCAGCAGCCAAGGCGTCGGGGCCTACGAGCAGTACTTC,CASSQGVGAYEQYF
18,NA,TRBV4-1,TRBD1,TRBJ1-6,TGCGCCAGCAGCCAAGATCTTTGGAGGGGGACAGCAAATTCACCCCTCCACTTT,CASSQDLWRGTANSPLHF
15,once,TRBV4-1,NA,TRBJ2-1,TGCGCCAGCAGCCAAGAAGACTTGTCGGGGGATGAGCAGTTCTTC,CASSQEDLSGDEQFF
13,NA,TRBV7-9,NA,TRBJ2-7,TGTGCCAGCAGCTTAGGAGGTGGGTACGAGCAGTACTTC,CASSLGGGYEQYF
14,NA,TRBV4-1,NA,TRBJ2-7,TGCGCCAGCAGCCCACGAGGACAATCCGACGAGCAGTACTTC,CASSPRGQSDEQYF
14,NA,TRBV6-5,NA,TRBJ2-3,TGTGCCAACGAAAAGGGCGGGAACTCCGATACGCAGTATTTT,CANEKGGNSDTQYF
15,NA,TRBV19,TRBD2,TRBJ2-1,TGTGCCAGTAGTATGAGCGGGGGCCCGTACAATGAGCAGTTCTTC,CASSMSGGPYNEQFF